This entry lists 21 T cell receptor beta chains sequenced from one sample in a study of blood T cell repertoires in COVID-19. Libraries were prepared by immunoSEQ multiplex PCR; TCRdb keeps only in-frame clonotypes and omits some of them. This table holds about 270,000 clones, about 91% found once. The sample consisted of PBMCs or T cells enriched from blood (not recorded which). These receptors came from a woman in her thirties or forties with acute COVID-19.

J is TRBJ2-2 and V is TRBV7-6; TRBD2 agrees at 10 bases. V shed 3 bases, J shed 1 base, and the junction held 5 bases outside the gene matches. CDR1 is SGHVS, CDR2 FNYEAQ, per germline. The CDR3 contains 17 residues. The CDR3 nucleotides are TGTGCCAGCAGCTTTACACTAGCGGGGAAGAACACCGGGGAGCTGTTTTTT. Translation gives CASSFTLAGKNTGELFF.

The J gene is TRBJ2-1, the V gene TRBV3-1 (or the pseudogene TRBV3-2); a weak D match, TRBD1 (5 bases). The CDR3 spans 14 residues. Trimming took off 5 bases at V and 5 bases at J, with 13 bases between the two ends. CDR1 and CDR2 from the germline V gene are LGHDT and YNNKEL (reference sequence). The CDR3 nucleotides are TGTGCCAGCAGCTCTAGATCGACAGACAATGAGCAGTTCTTC. It translates to CASSSRSTDNEQFF.

The chain recombines TRBV11-2 with TRBJ2-5, with TRBD1 matching 11 bases. The ends lost 1 base at V and 3 bases at J; junction bases unmatched: 7. CDR1 is SGHAT, CDR2 FQNNGV, per germline. The CDR3 runs to 17 residues. CDR3 amino acids: CASSLVGGTGGEETQYF. The DNA for the CDR3 is TGTGCCAGCAGCTTAGTAGGCGGGACAGGGGGTGAAGAGACCCAGTACTTC.

Written as DNA, the CDR3 is TGTGCCAGCAGTTCCATCCAGGGGGTTGGCAATCAGCCCCAGCATTTT. Translating gives CASSSIQGVGNQPQHF. The V gene is TRBV28, the J gene TRBJ1-5, with 7 bases matching TRBD1. Losses at the gene ends were 4 bases for V and 2 bases for J; bases not matched to a gene: 8. CDR3 length: 16 amino acids. Germline V lookup: CDR1 MDHEN, CDR2 SYDVKM.

The chain recombines TRBV7-8 with TRBJ1-1; D is possibly TRBD1 (6 bases). The V end was cut by 3 bases, the J end by 0 bases, with 14 bases between. The CDR3 has 16 residues. The germline gives CDR1 SGHVS, CDR2 FQNEAQ. CDR3 coding DNA: TGTGCCAGCAGCTTCTCCCTGGACAGTTTGAACACTGAAGCTTTCTTT. Amino acid sequence: CASSFSLDSLNTEAFF.

The V and J genes are TRBV27 and TRBJ2-7; a possible D gene is TRBD1 (5 bases). Germline V gives CDR1 MNHEY, CDR2 SMNVEV (reference sequence). Trimming shortened V by 1 base and J by 7 bases, and 14 bases separated the two germline ends. The CDR3 covers 14 residues. CDR3 residues: CASSLFAERGEQYF. CDR3 bases: TGTGCCAGCAGTTTATTTGCGGAAAGGGGAGAGCAGTACTTC.

This chain joins TRBV2 and TRBJ1-1; D is possibly TRBD1 (5 bases). CDR1 is SNHLY and CDR2 is FYNNEI in the germline V gene. The CDR3 is 14 residues long. V was shortened by 2 bases and J by 5 bases, with 12 bases between the two germline ends. CDR3 sequence: CASSEQAGWTEAFF. The CDR3 DNA reads as TGTGCCAGCAGTGAACAGGCAGGGTGGACTGAAGCTTTCTTT.

The chain combines TRBV15 with TRBJ1-4; possibly TRBD1 for D (5 bases). V lost 0 bases and J lost 3, with 11 bases in between. CDR1 and CDR2 (germline): LNHNV, YYDKDF (reference sequence). This CDR3 has 16 residues. CDR3 amino acids: CATSREYQGSNEKLFF. In DNA form, the CDR3 reads TGTGCCACCAGCAGAGAGTACCAGGGTTCTAATGAAAAACTGTTTTTT.

The rearrangement joins TRBV6-4 to TRBJ1-2; 8 bases match TRBD1. Germline values: CDR1 MRHNA, CDR2 SNTAGT. The CDR3 consists of 15 residues. The V segment lost 3 bases and the J segment 3 bases; nucleotides outside the gene matches: 6. For the CDR3, the DNA is TGTGCCAGCAGTGAGGACAGGGTGCTTTACTATGGCTACACCTTC. Amino acid sequence: CASSEDRVLYYGYTF.

The genes are TRBV4-3 and TRBJ1-5, with a weak D call TRBD1 (5 bases). The CDR3 contains 16 residues. V lost 0 bases to trimming and J lost 7 bases, with 16 bases between them. Germline CDR1 reads LGHNA; CDR2 reads YSLEER. The chain's CDR3 is CASSQDWVGAQQPQHF. Here the CDR3 DNA reads TGCGCCAGCAGCCAAGATTGGGTAGGGGCGCAACAGCCCCAGCATTTT.

The J gene is TRBJ2-3, the V gene TRBV5-1, with a weak D call TRBD2 (6 bases). The CDR3 extends over 14 amino acids. Trimming pared 2 bases from V and 0 bases from J, leaving 7 bases between. In germline, CDR1 is SGHRS, CDR2 YFSETQ. The CDR3 loop is CASSFGTSTDTQYF. The CDR3 nucleotides read TGCGCCAGCAGCTTTGGGACTAGCACAGATACGCAGTATTTT.

The chain has TRBV7-8 and TRBJ1-1, with a tentative D call TRBD1 (5 bases). V was shortened by 5 bases and J by 1 base, with 14 bases between the two germline ends. The CDR3 is 15 amino acids. In germline, CDR1 is SGHVS, CDR2 FQNEAQ. The chain's CDR3 is CASSRNQGKNTEAFF. In nucleotides, the CDR3 is TGTGCCAGCAGCCGTAACCAGGGCAAGAACACTGAAGCTTTCTTT.

V gene TRBV11-2 combines with J gene TRBJ2-1, with D possibly TRBD1 on 6 matching bases. CDR1 is SGHAT and CDR2 is FQNNGV in the germline V gene. The CDR3 runs to 15 residues. The ends were cut back, 7 bases at V and 0 bases at J, with 13 bases in the middle. The CDR3 protein is CASIRQASSYNEQFF. The CDR3 bases are TGTGCCAGCATACGACAGGCGTCCTCCTACAATGAGCAGTTCTTC.

This rearrangement joins TRBV6-1 to TRBJ1-5, with D tentatively TRBD1 (5 bases). In germline, CDR1 is MNHNS, CDR2 SASEGT. This CDR3 contains 18 residues. V lost 4 bases and J 0 bases, leaving 19 bases between the germline ends. The CDR3 spells CASSAGGTDHYSNQPQHF. The CDR3 nucleotides are TGTGCCAGCAGTGCAGGAGGGACCGATCATTATAGCAATCAGCCCCAGCATTTT.

The chain links TRBV4-1 to TRBJ1-4; TRBD1 aligns across 10 bases. CDR1 and CDR2 (germline): MGHRA, YSYEKL. This CDR3 has 16 residues. The V and J ends lost 1 base and 5 bases, in that order; junction bases with no gene match: 4. In DNA, the CDR3 is TGCGCCAGCAGCCAAGGGACAGGGGGTTCCAATGAAAAACTGTTTTTT. Protein sequence: CASSQGTGGSNEKLFF.

The rearrangement links TRBV5-1 to TRBJ2-1, with D unclear. CDR3 length: 12 amino acids. Germline loops: CDR1 SGHRS, CDR2 YFSETQ. V gave up 0 bases and J gave up 8 bases, with 6 bases separating them. DNA of the CDR3: TGCGCCAGCAGCTTGGTGGAGTATGAGCAGTTCTTC. It codes for CASSLVEYEQFF.

The chain joins TRBV10-2 to TRBJ2-1, with D possibly TRBD1 on 5 matching bases. The CDR3 loop spans 15 amino acids. Trimming pared 4 bases from V and 8 bases from J, leaving 18 bases between. CDR1 is WSHSY and CDR2 is SAAADI in the germline V gene. DNA for the CDR3: TGCGCCAGCAGTGTCGGTGGGGCTAGTAGACATGAGCAGTTCTTC. Translating it yields CASSVGGASRHEQFF.

The rearrangement joins TRBV9 to TRBJ1-5, with D uncertain. The CDR3 extends over 14 amino acids. Trimming took 0 bases from V and 5 from J, leaving 9 bases between them. CDR1 is SGDLS, CDR2 YYNGEE, per germline. The CDR3, as DNA: TGTGCCAGCAGCGTAGGGTCAGAACATCAGCCCCAGCATTTT. It encodes CASSVGSEHQPQHF. Combining the CDR3 with reference TRBV9 and TRBJ1-5 gives the whole variable domain DSGVTQTPKHLITATGQRVTLRCSPRSGDLSVYWYQQSLDQGLQFLIQYYNGEERAKGNILERFSAQQFPDLHSELNLSSLELGDSALYFCASSVGSEHQPQHFGDGTRLSIL.

In this sample, this clone turned up a few times. The DNA for the CDR3 is TGTGCCAGCAGCTTAGCGGGAGGGGCCTACAATGAGCAGTTCTTC. This sequence encodes CASSLAGGAYNEQFF. V usage is TRBV5-4 and J usage is TRBJ2-1; 10 bases fit TRBD2. V trimming: 2 bases; J trimming: 2 bases; junction bases outside the gene matches: 1. CDR3 length equals 15 residues. Germline CDR1 reads SGHNT; CDR2 reads YYREEE (reference sequence).

The chain carries TRBV5-6 and TRBJ2-2, with D unresolved. CDR3 length: 13 amino acids. The germline CDR1 and CDR2 sequences are SGHDT and YYEEEE. V was cut by 4 bases and J by 5 bases, with 9 bases left in between. CDR3 region: CASSPGRTGELFF. DNA for the CDR3: TGTGCCAGCAGCCCAGGAAGGACCGGGGAGCTGTTTTTT.

This clone appeared a single time. This chain joins TRBV30 and TRBJ2-7; 7 bases match TRBD1. CDR1 GTSNPN and CDR2 SVGIG come from the germline V gene (reference sequence). The V and J ends lost 2 bases and 3 bases, in that order; junction bases with no gene match: 10. This CDR3 has 15 amino acids. The CDR3 reads CAWSLIPGQSYEQYF. The CDR3, as DNA: TGTGCCTGGAGTCTAATACCGGGACAGAGCTACGAGCAGTACTTC.